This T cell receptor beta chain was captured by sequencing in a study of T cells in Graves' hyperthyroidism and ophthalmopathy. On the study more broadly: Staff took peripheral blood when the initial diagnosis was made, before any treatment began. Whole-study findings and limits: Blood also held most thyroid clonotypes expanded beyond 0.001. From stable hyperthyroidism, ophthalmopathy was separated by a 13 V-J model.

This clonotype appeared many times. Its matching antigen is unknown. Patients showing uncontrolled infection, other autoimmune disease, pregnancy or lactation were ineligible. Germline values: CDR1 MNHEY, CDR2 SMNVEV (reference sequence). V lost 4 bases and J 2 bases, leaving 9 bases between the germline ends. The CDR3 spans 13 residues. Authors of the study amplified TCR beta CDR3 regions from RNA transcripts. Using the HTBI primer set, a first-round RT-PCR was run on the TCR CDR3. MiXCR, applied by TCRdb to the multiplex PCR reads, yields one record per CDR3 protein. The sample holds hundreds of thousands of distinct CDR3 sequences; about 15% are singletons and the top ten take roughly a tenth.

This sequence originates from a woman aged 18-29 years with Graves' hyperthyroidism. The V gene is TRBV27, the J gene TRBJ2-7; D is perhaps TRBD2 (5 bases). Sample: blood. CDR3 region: CASSSSGPYEQYF. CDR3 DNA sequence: TGTGCCAGCAGTTCCAGCGGACCCTACGAGCAGTACTTC.